The rows below give T cell receptor beta chains drawn from one sample of a study of immune heterogeneity within non-small cell lung tumors. Each CDR3 protein is one row after TCRdb ran MiXCR on the multiplex PCR reads. The table has 8,000 to 13,000 distinct CDR3 sequences, 15% to 20% seen once. The sample was lung tumor tissue. The receptors come from a man aged 35-49 years with non-small cell lung cancer. Both conserved end residues are trimmed from each CDR3. D genes are given only for firm matches. Size tells how often a clone was seen (once, few, many) or the class of an expanded clone, and some rows leave it out.

size	D	length	J	V	CDR3
many	-	9	TRBJ2-5	TRBV11-2	ASSFGETQY
many	-	11	TRBJ1-2	TRBV29-1	SVNTGAVYGYT
many	-	10	TRBJ2-1	TRBV10-3	AIGALVDEQF
many	-	14	TRBJ1-5	TRBV7-9	ASSLVLGEGNQPQH
many	-	14	TRBJ1-1	TRBV20-1	SAEPSGWRMNTEAF
medium-sized	-	10	TRBJ1-1	TRBV20-1	SASYRERWDF
few	-	12	TRBJ1-3	TRBV6-5	ASSYGGARNTIY
many	-	13	TRBJ2-6	TRBV19	ASNMGAAGANVLT
many	-	13	TRBJ1-2	TRBV5-8	ASSPGHLNWRGYT
few	TRBD1	15	TRBJ2-5	TRBV12-3/TRBV12-4	ASSLSGTGGPGETQY
medium-sized	-	12	TRBJ2-7	TRBV6-1	ASSIRGPSYEQY
many	TRBD1	17	TRBJ2-1	TRBV6-1	ASSRTRDRILSSYNEQF
-	TRBD2	13	TRBJ2-2	TRBV20-1	SARSGGEGAGELF
many	-	10	TRBJ2-3	TRBV29-1	SARRGQDTQY
many	-	12	TRBJ1-2	TRBV2	ASTAVPTLGGYT
medium-sized	-	13	TRBJ1-6	TRBV28	ASSITGSYNSPLH
many	-	11	TRBJ2-2	TRBV20-1	SASFGGEGKLF
-	-	12	TRBJ2-4	TRBV5-1	ASSPWQGPNIQY
many	TRBD2	11	TRBJ2-1	TRBV28	ANRLAALNEQF
many	TRBD1	14	TRBJ2-3	TRBV5-6	ASSLRGQGATDTQY
-	-	13	TRBJ2-2	TRBV19	ASTRGVGNTVELF
many	-	11	TRBJ2-1	TRBV7-8	ASSSHPSDEQF
medium-sized	TRBD2	12	TRBJ2-7	TRBV20-1	SAPRGTSGVEQY
many	-	12	TRBJ1-1	TRBV10-2	ASKVASPKSEAF
many	TRBD1	13	TRBJ1-1	TRBV10-1	ASSGLGQGNTEAF
many	-	15	TRBJ2-5	TRBV19	ASSGESFFRGWETQY
medium-sized	TRBD1	10	TRBJ2-7	TRBV29-1	SVAQGAGEQY
many	TRBD1	12	TRBJ1-4	TRBV29-1	SVLTGAAGEKLF
many	-	11	TRBJ1-3	TRBV4-3	ASSQDRRNTIY
many	-	11	TRBJ1-1	TRBV12-3/TRBV12-4	ASSSRGGTEAF
-	TRBD2	12	TRBJ2-5	TRBV24-1	ATSQPGGPETQY
medium-sized	-	11	TRBJ2-3	TRBV28	ASSGRNGNTQY
many	TRBD1	12	TRBJ2-2	TRBV7-9	ATRQGRTSGELF
medium-sized	TRBD1	13	TRBJ2-3	TRBV6-5	ASSYVGQGGDTQY
medium-sized	TRBD2	13	TRBJ2-3	TRBV6-1	ASSYLAGGTDTQY
many	TRBD2	15	TRBJ2-1	TRBV5-1	ASSSFPGTSGNGEQF
medium-sized	-	13	TRBJ1-2	TRBV5-1	ASSFGRGSNYGYT
many	-	11	TRBJ1-1	TRBV5-5	ASSFEGNTEAF
medium-sized	TRBD1	11	TRBJ2-7	TRBV28	ASRHRGSGEQY
medium-sized	-	13	TRBJ2-1	TRBV28	ASRLGSGEYNEQF
few	-	12	TRBJ2-1	TRBV20-1	SARKLAGANEQF
many	TRBD1	12	TRBJ1-1	TRBV29-1	SVVGTGALSEAF
medium-sized	TRBD1	19	TRBJ2-2	TRBV19	ASSKGPGQGRLLWNTGELF
medium-sized	-	13	TRBJ1-6	TRBV6-1	ASRGGPFNNSPLH
medium-sized	TRBD2	13	TRBJ2-1	TRBV5-1	ASSGGLAVYNEQF
many	-	10	TRBJ2-5	TRBV6-1	ASLPGEETQY
many	TRBD2	12	TRBJ2-1	TRBV6-1	ASRAGDSYNEQF